The subject of this entry is one TCR beta chain. Its antigen is unidentified. TCR beta CDR3 regions were amplified from RNA transcripts. The HTBI primer set was used in a first-round RT-PCR of the TCR CDR3. In TCRdb, the multiplex PCR reads were re-called with MiXCR into one record per CDR3 protein. The table shows some 200,000 distinct CDR3 sequences, with around 16% occurring only once. The data belong to a study of T cells in Graves' hyperthyroidism and ophthalmopathy. Study results and limitations: The blood repertoire included most of the expanded thyroid clonotypes above 0.001.

Trimming cost V 4 bases and J 1 base; bases outside gene matches: 0. The CDR3 is made up of 14 amino acids. V gene TRBV12-3 or TRBV12-4 combines with J gene TRBJ1-4; 7 nucleotides agree with TRBD1. Sequenced: blood. The source of this sequence is a woman in her 50s with Graves' hyperthyroidism. The CDR3 spells CASSYRGTNEKLFF. The CDR3 nucleotides are TGTGCCAGCAGTTACAGGGGAACTAATGAAAAACTGTTTTTT.